This paragraph reports one T cell receptor beta chain. TCRdb passed the RT-PCR reads through MiXCR, listing each CDR3 protein once. Of about 570,000 distinct CDR3 sequences in the sample, 11% were seen once. Germline V gene lookup returns CDR1 DFQATT and CDR2 SNEGSKA (reference sequence). Trimming took off 6 bases at V and 2 bases at J, with 15 bases between the two ends. The CDR3 is made up of 14 amino acids. This entry belongs to a study of response to subunit inactivated influenza vaccine. The same specimen was also included in a second study, on T cells expressing NK-cell markers. That paper states: The TCR beta cDNA came from 5'RACE template switching with UMIs.

V usage is TRBV20-1 and J usage is TRBJ2-3; tentatively, D is TRBD2 (6 bases). This specimen was PBMCs from blood, taken on the day of vaccination. The sequence was collected from a man in his fifties who received an inactivated influenza vaccine. This chain's CDR3 is CSATSGLITDTQYF. In nucleotides, the CDR3 is TGCAGTGCCACCTCTGGACTAATCACAGATACGCAGTATTTT.